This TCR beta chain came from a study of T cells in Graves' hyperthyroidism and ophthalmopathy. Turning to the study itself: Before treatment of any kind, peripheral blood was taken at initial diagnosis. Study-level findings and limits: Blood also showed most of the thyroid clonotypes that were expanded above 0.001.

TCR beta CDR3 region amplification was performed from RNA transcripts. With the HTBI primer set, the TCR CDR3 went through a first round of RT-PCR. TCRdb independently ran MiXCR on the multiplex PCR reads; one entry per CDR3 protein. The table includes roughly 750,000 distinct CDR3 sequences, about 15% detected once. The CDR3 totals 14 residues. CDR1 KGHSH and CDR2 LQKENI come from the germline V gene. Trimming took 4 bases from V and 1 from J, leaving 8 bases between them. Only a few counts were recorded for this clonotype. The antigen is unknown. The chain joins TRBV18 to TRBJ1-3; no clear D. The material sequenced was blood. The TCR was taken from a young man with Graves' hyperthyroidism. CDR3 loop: CASSHNPSGNTIYF. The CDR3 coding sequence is TGTGCCAGCTCACACAATCCTTCTGGAAACACCATATATTTT.